Following are 26 T cell receptor beta chains from one sample sequenced in a study of T cells in pancreatic ductal adenocarcinoma. The selected patients with pancreatic ductal adenocarcinoma had surgery but no neoadjuvant therapy. Some clones are missing from TCRdb's copy, which holds only in-frame ones; the method was immunoSEQ multiplex PCR. The repertoire has about 29,000 clones, around nine tenths of them found once; the top ten carry less than 2.5%. Material: PBMCs. The receptors derive from a human donor with pancreatic ductal adenocarcinoma.

The rearrangement joins TRBV29-1 to TRBJ2-1; TRBD2 matches at 14 bases. Germline CDR1 SQVTM, CDR2 ANQGSEA. V was pared by 2 bases and J by 9 bases, with 3 bases of the junction left unmatched. CDR3 size: 14 residues. The CDR3: CSVESGLAGVEQFF. The CDR3 nucleotides read TGCAGCGTTGAATCGGGACTAGCGGGAGTTGAGCAGTTCTTC.

The chain has TRBV7-9 and TRBJ2-3; D is uncertain. Germline V gene lookup returns CDR1 SEHNR and CDR2 FQNEAQ (reference sequence). The CDR3 contains 15 residues. Trimming cost V 4 bases and J 0 bases, with 11 bases left between them. The DNA for the CDR3 is TGTGCCAGCAGCTCATGGATCGAAAGCACAGATACGCAGTATTTT. This sequence encodes CASSSWIESTDTQYF.

J is TRBJ1-1 and V is TRBV6-6, with D perhaps TRBD1 (6 bases). The germline V gene encodes CDR1 MNHNY and CDR2 SVGAGI (reference sequence). Between the trimmed V and J ends, which lost 2 bases and 5 bases, there was a span of 9 bases. The CDR3 length is 13 residues. The chain's CDR3 is CASSYGGRTEAFF. For the CDR3, the DNA is TGTGCCAGCAGTTACGGGGGCCGGACTGAAGCTTTCTTT.

The chain has TRBV2 and TRBJ1-4; 8 bases are a match to TRBD1. This CDR3 contains 12 residues. Germline V gene data show CDR1 as SNHLY and CDR2 as FYNNEI. J gave up 8 bases and V 6 bases, and 2 bases lay outside the gene matches. The CDR3 sequence is CASRRQGEKLFF. The CDR3 DNA reads as TGTGCCAGCAGGAGACAGGGGGAAAAACTGTTTTTT.

The chain is built from TRBV5-6 and TRBJ2-1; 11 bases line up with TRBD2. Germline assignment: CDR1 SGHDT and CDR2 YYEEEE. With 5 bases clipped from V and 7 bases from J, the junction kept 11 bases outside the gene matches. The CDR3 covers 16 residues. CDR3: CASSIMTSGISNEQFF. The CDR3 DNA reads TGTGCCAGCAGTATCATGACTAGCGGGATATCAAATGAGCAGTTCTTC.

The rearrangement uses TRBV21-1 and TRBJ2-7; the tabulated D call, TRBD2, remains unverified against the DNA. TRBV21-1 is shown as a pseudogene. The CDR3 consists of 14 residues. The CDR3 spells CASSTSGKCYEQYF. The CDR3 DNA sequence: TGTGCCAGCAGCACTAGCGGGAAATGCTACGAGCAGTACTTC.

This chain joins TRBV19 and TRBJ1-5; tentative D call: TRBD1 (6 bases). Trimming stripped 5 bases from V and 0 bases from J, with 20 bases between. Germline V gene sequence: CDR1 LNHDA, CDR2 SQIVND (reference sequence). The CDR3 has 18 residues. The CDR3 protein is CASSVGGRVIPSNQPQHF. The DNA of the CDR3 is TGTGCCAGTAGTGTGGGGGGCAGGGTCATTCCTAGCAATCAGCCCCAGCATTTT. The full variable domain, in which reference TRBV19 and TRBJ1-5 provide the parts outside the CDR3, is DGGITQSPKYLFRKEGQNVTLSCEQNLNHDAMYWYRQDPGQGLRLIYYSQIVNDFQKGDIAEGYSVSREKKESFPLTVTSAQKNPTAFYLCASSVGGRVIPSNQPQHFGDGTRLSIL.

The rearrangement links TRBV19 to TRBJ1-4, with 10 bases lining up with TRBD1. The germline gives CDR1 LNHDA, CDR2 SQIVND (reference sequence). The CDR3 has 14 residues. With 4 bases clipped from V and 7 bases from J, the junction kept 3 bases outside the gene matches. DNA for the CDR3: TGTGCCAGTAGTACTGACAGGGGGCGTGAAAAACTGTTTTTT. Residues: CASSTDRGREKLFF. Variable domain in full (rest from reference TRBV19 and TRBJ1-4): DGGITQSPKYLFRKEGQNVTLSCEQNLNHDAMYWYRQDPGQGLRLIYYSQIVNDFQKGDIAEGYSVSREKKESFPLTVTSAQKNPTAFYLCASSTDRGREKLFFGSGTQLSVL.

The chain employs TRBV5-4 and TRBJ2-2; D not certain. CDR3 length: 14 residues. V lost 4 bases to trimming and J lost 1 base, with 8 bases between them. Per germline, CDR1 SGHNT and CDR2 YYREEE (reference sequence). Here the CDR3 DNA reads TGTGCCAGCAGCGGCCCCAAGAACACCGGGGAGCTGTTTTTT. This gives the protein CASSGPKNTGELFF.

CDR3 DNA sequence: TGTGCCAGCAGTGGAGACAGGCCCCACGGGGAGCTGTTTTTT. Its translation is CASSGDRPHGELFF. The V call is TRBV2, the J call TRBJ2-2; perhaps TRBD1 as D (6 bases). Trimming left V 4 bases short and J 7 bases short, with 13 bases between. Germline CDR1 and CDR2: SNHLY and FYNNEI. CDR3 size: 14 residues. The full variable domain, rest sourced from reference TRBV2 and TRBJ2-2, is EPEVTQTPSHQVTQMGQEVILRCVPISNHLYFYWYRQILGQKVEFLVSFYNNEISEKSEIFDDQFSVERPDGSNFTLKIRSTKLEDSAMYFCASSGDRPHGELFFGEGSRLTVL.

This clone was counted once. The V call is TRBV19, the J call TRBJ1-2; 12 nucleotides agree with TRBD1. Germline V gene data show CDR1 as LNHDA and CDR2 as SQIVND (reference sequence). This CDR3 is 18 amino acids long. J was trimmed by 5 bases and V by 4 bases; bases with no gene match: 14. The CDR3, as DNA: TGTGCCAGTAGTACCGTTCCGGGACAGGGGGCATTCAATTATGGCTACACCTTC. Its translation: CASSTVPGQGAFNYGYTF.

The chain uses TRBV5-6 and TRBJ1-1, with 7 nucleotides matching TRBD1. The CDR3 sequence is 15 residues long. The V gene's germline CDR1 is SGHDT and CDR2 YYEEEE. The V gene end was trimmed by 4 bases and the J gene end by 5 bases; junction bases not matched to a gene: 11. The CDR3 protein is CASSPKTGFRTEAFF. The CDR3 DNA reads as TGTGCCAGCAGCCCCAAGACAGGGTTCCGGACTGAAGCTTTCTTT. Full variable domain (missing parts from reference TRBV5-6 and TRBJ1-1): DAGVTQSPTHLIKTRGQQVTLRCSPKSGHDTVSWYQQALGQGPQFIFQYYEEEERQRGNFPDRFSGHQFPNYSSELNVNALLLGDSALYLCASSPKTGFRTEAFFGQGTRLTVV.

The chain is built from TRBV19 and TRBJ2-3; 7 bases fit TRBD1. The CDR3 is 13 amino acids. Trimming cost V 5 bases and J 3 bases; bases outside gene matches: 2. The germline V gene encodes CDR1 LNHDA and CDR2 SQIVND (reference sequence). The DNA for the CDR3 is TGTGCCAGTAGTCAACAGGGGACAGATACGCAGTATTTT. Its protein is CASSQQGTDTQYF.

The count of this clone is one. This chain links TRBV28 with TRBJ2-2; no firm D call. Germline values: CDR1 MDHEN, CDR2 SYDVKM. The V end was cut by 6 bases, the J end by 4 bases, with 12 bases between. The CDR3 has 14 residues. The CDR3 DNA reads as TGTGCCAGCAGCCCCCGGCAGATCACCGGGGAGCTGTTTTTT. It specifies CASSPRQITGELFF. The variable domain in full, with the rest retrieved from reference TRBV28 and TRBJ2-2, is DVKVTQSSRYLVKRTGEKVFLECVQDMDHENMFWYRQDPGLGLRLIYFSYDVKMKEKGDIPEGYSVSREKKERFSLILESASTNQTSMYLCASSPRQITGELFFGEGSRLTVL.

The V call is TRBV5-1, the J call TRBJ2-3, with 8 positions matching TRBD2. This CDR3 has 17 amino acids. Trimming cost V 2 bases and J 3 bases; bases outside gene matches: 11. Germline-derived CDR1 and CDR2 are SGHRS and YFSETQ. This CDR3 reads CASSFFAGGGRTDTQYF. The CDR3 DNA is TGCGCCAGCAGCTTTTTTGCGGGGGGCGGAAGAACAGATACGCAGTATTTT.

The V gene is TRBV7-2, the J gene TRBJ2-1; 9 bases line up with TRBD1. The CDR3 runs to 15 residues. Germline trimming cut 5 bases from V and 4 bases from J; bases unmatched to any gene: 6. CDR1 SGHTA and CDR2 FQGNSA come from the germline V gene. CDR3 coding DNA: TGTGCCAGCAGCACGCGGACAGGGGTATACAATGAGCAGTTCTTC. Amino acids: CASSTRTGVYNEQFF.

The rearrangement uses TRBV27 and TRBJ2-1; D not certain. In germline, CDR1 is MNHEY, CDR2 SMNVEV (reference sequence). The V end lost 2 bases, the J end lost 10 bases, and 9 bases lay between the germline ends. This CDR3 comprises 12 residues. This CDR3 is CASSLDYREQFF. CDR3 nucleotide sequence: TGTGCCAGCAGTTTAGATTATCGGGAGCAGTTCTTC.

The chain couples TRBV6-6 to TRBJ2-1; D is unresolved. The germline V gene encodes CDR1 MNHNY and CDR2 SVGAGI (reference sequence). The V gene lost 0 bases and the J gene lost 2 bases, with 5 bases spanning the gap. The CDR3 length is 14 residues. The CDR3 DNA reads as TGTGCCAGCAGTTACTCGTTCCCCTACAATGAGCAGTTCTTC. Its translation is CASSYSFPYNEQFF.

The CDR3 nucleotides are TGTGCCAGCAGAGGAAGGGGGCGGCGGGTCACTGAAGCTTTCTTT. Its protein is CASRGRGRRVTEAFF. The chain carries TRBV5-6 and TRBJ1-1, with 7 positions matching TRBD1. Germline CDR1 and CDR2: SGHDT and YYEEEE. V shed 5 bases and J 4 bases; nucleotides not matched to a gene: 11. This CDR3 region has 15 residues.

The chain couples TRBV5-1 to TRBJ2-7; D not certain. Trimming took 0 bases from V and 3 from J, leaving 13 bases between them. Germline values: CDR1 SGHRS, CDR2 YFSETQ. The CDR3 runs to 15 residues. The CDR3 loop reads CASSLGGTDLYEQYF. The CDR3 nucleotides are TGCGCCAGCAGCTTGGGTGGTACAGACCTCTACGAGCAGTACTTC.

The chain joins TRBV7-9 to TRBJ1-2, with unresolved D. The CDR3 has 13 amino acids. The germline CDR1 and CDR2 sequences are SEHNR and FQNEAQ (reference sequence). Trimming pared 1 base from V and 4 bases from J, leaving 7 bases between. The CDR3 region has the DNA TGTGCCAGCAGCTTAGTGTCGGTCTATGGCTACACCTTC. This sequence encodes CASSLVSVYGYTF.

The chain couples TRBV7-2 to TRBJ2-3; 9 nucleotides align to TRBD2. Germline CDR1 is SGHTA and CDR2 is FQGNSA. Trimming cost V 4 bases and J 0 bases; bases outside gene matches: 2. The CDR3 extends over 15 amino acids. The chain's CDR3 is CASSYTSGSTDTQYF. The DNA of the CDR3 is TGTGCCAGCAGCTATACTAGCGGGAGCACAGATACGCAGTATTTT.

The rearrangement links TRBV29-1 to TRBJ2-1; the D is unclear. V was pared by 5 bases and J by 5 bases, with 7 bases between. The CDR3 extends over 11 amino acids. The germline V gene encodes CDR1 SQVTM and CDR2 ANQGSEA. CDR3 in amino acids: CSVTRNNEQFF. The CDR3 DNA is TGCAGCGTTACAAGGAACAATGAGCAGTTCTTC.

This chain connects TRBV7-9 to TRBJ2-3; possible D gene TRBD2, 6 bases. Germline loops: CDR1 SEHNR, CDR2 FQNEAQ (reference sequence). This CDR3 region has 17 residues. The germline V and J ends were trimmed by 0 bases and 4 bases, with 17 bases remaining between them. Written as DNA, the CDR3 is TGTGCCAGCAGCTTAGCGGTAGTTCGGGAGAGCGCAGATACGCAGTATTTT. Amino acids: CASSLAVVRESADTQYF.

The gene calls are TRBV18 and TRBJ2-1; perhaps TRBD1 as D (6 bases). V dropped 4 bases and J dropped 8 bases, with 6 bases sitting between them. This CDR3 comprises 11 residues. Looked up from germline, CDR1 is KGHSH and CDR2 is LQKENI. This chain's CDR3 is CASSQGDEQFF. The DNA of the CDR3 is TGTGCCAGCTCACAGGGGGATGAGCAGTTCTTC.

This chain connects TRBV5-6 to TRBJ2-4; D remains ambiguous. The V end lost 5 bases, the J end lost 4 bases, and 7 bases lay between the germline ends. The CDR3 extends over 12 amino acids. Germline V gene lookup returns CDR1 SGHDT and CDR2 YYEEEE. In nucleotides, the CDR3 is TGTGCCAGCAGTGTACTAAAAAACATTCAGTACTTC. Protein sequence: CASSVLKNIQYF.